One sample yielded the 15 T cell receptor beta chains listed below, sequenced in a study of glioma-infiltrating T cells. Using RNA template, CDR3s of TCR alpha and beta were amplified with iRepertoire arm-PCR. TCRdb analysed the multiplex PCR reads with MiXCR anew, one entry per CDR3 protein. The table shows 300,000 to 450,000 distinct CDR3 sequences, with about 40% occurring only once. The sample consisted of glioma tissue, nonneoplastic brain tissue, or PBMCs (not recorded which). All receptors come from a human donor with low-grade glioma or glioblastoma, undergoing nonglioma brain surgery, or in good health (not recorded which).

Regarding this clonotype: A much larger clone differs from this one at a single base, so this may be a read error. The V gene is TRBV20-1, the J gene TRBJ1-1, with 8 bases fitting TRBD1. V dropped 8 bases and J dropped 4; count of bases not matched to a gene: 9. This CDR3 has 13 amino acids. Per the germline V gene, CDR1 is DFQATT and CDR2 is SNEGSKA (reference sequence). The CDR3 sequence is CSPKQGVVTEAFF. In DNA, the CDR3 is TGCAGTCCAAAACAGGGGGTCGTCACTGAAGCTTTCTTT.

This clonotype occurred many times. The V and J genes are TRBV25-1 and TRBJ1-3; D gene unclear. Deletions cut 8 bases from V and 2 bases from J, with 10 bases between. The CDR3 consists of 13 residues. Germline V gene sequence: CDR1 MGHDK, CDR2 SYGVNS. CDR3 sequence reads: CASESSPGNTIYF. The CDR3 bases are TGTGCCAGCGAGTCGAGCCCTGGAAACACCATATATTTT.

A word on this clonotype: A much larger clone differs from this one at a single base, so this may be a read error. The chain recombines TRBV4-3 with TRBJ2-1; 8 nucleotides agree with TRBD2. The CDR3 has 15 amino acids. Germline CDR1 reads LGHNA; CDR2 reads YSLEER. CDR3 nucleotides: TGCGCCAGCAGCCTTCGAATAGCGGGATACAATGAGGAGTTCTTC. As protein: CASSLRIAGYNEEFF.

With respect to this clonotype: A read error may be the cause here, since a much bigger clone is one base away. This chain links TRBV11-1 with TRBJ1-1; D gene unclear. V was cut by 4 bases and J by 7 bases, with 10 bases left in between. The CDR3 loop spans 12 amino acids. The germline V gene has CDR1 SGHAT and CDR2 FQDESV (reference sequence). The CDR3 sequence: CASSSSGGEAFF. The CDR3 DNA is TGTGCCAGCAGCTCCTCCGGCGGTGAAGCTTTCTTT. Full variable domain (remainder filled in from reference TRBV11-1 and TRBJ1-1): EAEVAQSPRYKITEKSQAVAFWCDPISGHATLYWYRQILGQGPELLVQFQDESVVDDSQLPKDRFSAERLKGVDSTLKIQPAELGDSAMYLCASSSSGGEAFFGQGTRLTVV.

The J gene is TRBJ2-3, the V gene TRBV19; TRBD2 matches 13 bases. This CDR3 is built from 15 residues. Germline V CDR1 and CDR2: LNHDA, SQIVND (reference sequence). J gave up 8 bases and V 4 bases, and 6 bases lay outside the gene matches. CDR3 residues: CASSTTSGRTGTQYF. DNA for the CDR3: TGTGCCAGTAGTACGACTAGCGGGAGGACGGGTACGCAGTATTTT.

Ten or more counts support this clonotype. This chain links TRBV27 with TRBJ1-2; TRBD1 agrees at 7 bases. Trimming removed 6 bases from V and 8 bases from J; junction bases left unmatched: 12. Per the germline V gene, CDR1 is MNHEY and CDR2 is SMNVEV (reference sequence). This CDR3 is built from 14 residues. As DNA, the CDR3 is TGTGCCAGCAGCTTTCGACAGGGTGGAGGAGGCTACACCTTC. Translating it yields CASSFRQGGGGYTF.

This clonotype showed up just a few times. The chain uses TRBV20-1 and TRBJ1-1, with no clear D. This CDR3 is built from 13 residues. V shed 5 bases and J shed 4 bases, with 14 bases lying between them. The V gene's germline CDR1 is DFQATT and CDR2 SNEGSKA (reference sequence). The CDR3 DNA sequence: TGCAGTGCTGGCCGAGGGCAGCTCACTGAAGCTTTCTTT. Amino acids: CSAGRGQLTEAFF.

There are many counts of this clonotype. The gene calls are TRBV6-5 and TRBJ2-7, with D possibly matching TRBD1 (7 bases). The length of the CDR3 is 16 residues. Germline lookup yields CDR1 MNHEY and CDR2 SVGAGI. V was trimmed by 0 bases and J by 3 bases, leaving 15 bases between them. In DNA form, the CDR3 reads TGTGCCAGCAGTTACTCTGGGGCAGGGGGGCTCTACGAGCAGTACTTC. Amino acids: CASSYSGAGGLYEQYF.

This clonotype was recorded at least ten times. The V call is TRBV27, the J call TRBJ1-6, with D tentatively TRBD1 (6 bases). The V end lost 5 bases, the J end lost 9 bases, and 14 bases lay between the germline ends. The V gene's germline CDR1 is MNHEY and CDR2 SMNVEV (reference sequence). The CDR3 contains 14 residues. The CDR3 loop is CASSRPKGGSPLHF. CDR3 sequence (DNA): TGTGCCAGCAGTCGGCCCAAAGGGGGTTCACCCCTCCACTTT.

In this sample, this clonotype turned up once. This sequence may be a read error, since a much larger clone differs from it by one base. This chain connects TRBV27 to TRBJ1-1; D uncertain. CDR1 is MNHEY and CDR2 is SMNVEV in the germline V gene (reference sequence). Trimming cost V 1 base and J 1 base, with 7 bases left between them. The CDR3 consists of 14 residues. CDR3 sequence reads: CASSLFAGNTEAFF. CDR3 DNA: TGTGCCAGCAGTTTATTCGCAGGGAACACTGAAGCTTTCTTT.

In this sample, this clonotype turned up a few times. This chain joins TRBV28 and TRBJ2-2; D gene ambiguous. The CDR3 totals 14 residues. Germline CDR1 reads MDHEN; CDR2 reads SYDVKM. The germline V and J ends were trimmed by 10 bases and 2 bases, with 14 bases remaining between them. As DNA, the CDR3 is TGTGCCACCGCGACGGCCTTCAACACCGGGGAGCTGTTTTTT. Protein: CATATAFNTGELFF.

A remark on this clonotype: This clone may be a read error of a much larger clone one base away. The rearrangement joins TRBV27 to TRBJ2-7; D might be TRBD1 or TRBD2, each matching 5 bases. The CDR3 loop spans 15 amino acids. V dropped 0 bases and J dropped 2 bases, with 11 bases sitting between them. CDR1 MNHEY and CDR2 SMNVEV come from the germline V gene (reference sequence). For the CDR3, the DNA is TGTGCCAGCAGTTTATCTGGGGACCTCGCCTACGAGCAGTACTTC. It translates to CASSLSGDLAYEQYF.

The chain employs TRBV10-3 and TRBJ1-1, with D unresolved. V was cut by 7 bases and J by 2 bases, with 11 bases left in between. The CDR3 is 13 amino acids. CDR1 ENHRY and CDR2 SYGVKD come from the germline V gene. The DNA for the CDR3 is TGTGCCATCACATCCTACACCAACACTGAAGCTTTCTTT. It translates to CAITSYTNTEAFF.

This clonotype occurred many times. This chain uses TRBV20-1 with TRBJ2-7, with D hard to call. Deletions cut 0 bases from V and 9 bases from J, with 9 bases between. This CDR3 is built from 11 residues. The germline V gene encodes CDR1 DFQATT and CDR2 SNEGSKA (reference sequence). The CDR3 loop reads CSARDGIGQYF. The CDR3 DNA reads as TGCAGTGCTAGAGATGGGATAGGGCAGTACTTC.

The CDR3 here is CASSIRWGRSYNEQFF. The CDR3 nucleotides are TGTGCCAGTAGTATAAGATGGGGAAGGTCCTACAATGAGCAGTTCTTC. The V call is TRBV19, the J call TRBJ2-1; no firm D call. The V end lost 2 bases, the J end lost 1 base, and 12 bases lay between the germline ends. The germline V gene encodes CDR1 LNHDA and CDR2 SQIVND (reference sequence). The CDR3 sequence is 16 residues long.